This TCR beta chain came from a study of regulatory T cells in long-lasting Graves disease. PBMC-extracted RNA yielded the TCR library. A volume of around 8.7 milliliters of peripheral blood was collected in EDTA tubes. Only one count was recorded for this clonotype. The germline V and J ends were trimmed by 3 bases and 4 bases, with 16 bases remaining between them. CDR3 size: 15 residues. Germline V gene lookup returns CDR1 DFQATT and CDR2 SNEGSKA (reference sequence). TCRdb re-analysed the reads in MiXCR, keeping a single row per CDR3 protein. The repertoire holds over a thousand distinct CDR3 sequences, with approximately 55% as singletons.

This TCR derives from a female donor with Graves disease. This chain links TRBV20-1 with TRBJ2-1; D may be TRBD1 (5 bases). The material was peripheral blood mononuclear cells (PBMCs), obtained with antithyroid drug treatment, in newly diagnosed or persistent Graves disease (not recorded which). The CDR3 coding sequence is TGCAGTGCTAGGGACCCGACAGATTTTTACAATGAGCAGTTCTTC. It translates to CSARDPTDFYNEQFF.